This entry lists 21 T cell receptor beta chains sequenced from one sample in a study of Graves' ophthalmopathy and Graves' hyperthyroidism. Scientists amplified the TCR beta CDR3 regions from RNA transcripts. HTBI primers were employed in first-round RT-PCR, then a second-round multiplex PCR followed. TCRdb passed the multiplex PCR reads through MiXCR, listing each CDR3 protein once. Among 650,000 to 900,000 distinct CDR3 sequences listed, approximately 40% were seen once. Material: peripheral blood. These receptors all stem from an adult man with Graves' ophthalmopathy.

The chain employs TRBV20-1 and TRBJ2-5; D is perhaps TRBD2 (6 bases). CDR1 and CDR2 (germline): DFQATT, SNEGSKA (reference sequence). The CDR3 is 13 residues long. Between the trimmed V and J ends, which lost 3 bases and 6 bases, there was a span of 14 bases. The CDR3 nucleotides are TGCAGTGCTAGTTGGAGGGTTGGACAGACCCAGTACTTC. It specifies CSASWRVGQTQYF.

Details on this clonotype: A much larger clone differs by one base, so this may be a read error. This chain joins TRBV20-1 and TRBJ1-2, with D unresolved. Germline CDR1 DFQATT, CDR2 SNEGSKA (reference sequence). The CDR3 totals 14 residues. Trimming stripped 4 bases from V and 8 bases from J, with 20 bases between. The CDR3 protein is CSATLSSVREGYTF. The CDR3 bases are TGCAGTGCTACACTCTCGTCGGTGAGGGAGGGCTACACCTTC.

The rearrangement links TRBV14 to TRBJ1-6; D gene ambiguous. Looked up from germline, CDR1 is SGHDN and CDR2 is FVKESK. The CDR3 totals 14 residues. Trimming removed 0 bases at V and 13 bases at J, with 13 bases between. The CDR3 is CASSQEWTATPLHF. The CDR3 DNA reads TGTGCCAGCAGCCAAGAATGGACCGCTACCCCCCTCCACTTT.

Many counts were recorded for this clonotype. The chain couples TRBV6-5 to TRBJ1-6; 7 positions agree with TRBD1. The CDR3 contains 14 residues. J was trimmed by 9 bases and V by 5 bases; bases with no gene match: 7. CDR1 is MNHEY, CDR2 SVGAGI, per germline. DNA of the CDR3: TGTGCCAGCAGTCAGGGGGTCAGGTCTTCACCCCTCCACTTT. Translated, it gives CASSQGVRSSPLHF.

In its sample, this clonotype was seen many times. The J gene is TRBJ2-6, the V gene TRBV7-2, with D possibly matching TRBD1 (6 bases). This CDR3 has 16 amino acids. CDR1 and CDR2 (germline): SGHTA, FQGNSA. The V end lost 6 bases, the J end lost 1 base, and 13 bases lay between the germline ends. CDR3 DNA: TGTGCCAGCAGGGACAGCGGAACTTCTGGGGCCAACGTCCTGACTTTC. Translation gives CASRDSGTSGANVLTF.

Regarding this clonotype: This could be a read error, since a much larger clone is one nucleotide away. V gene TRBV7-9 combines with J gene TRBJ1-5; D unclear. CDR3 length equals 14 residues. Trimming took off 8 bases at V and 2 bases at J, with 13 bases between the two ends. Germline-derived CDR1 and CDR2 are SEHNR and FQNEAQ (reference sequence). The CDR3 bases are TGTGCCAGCGGCCTAAAAGGAGGCAATCAGCCCCAGCATTTT. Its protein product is CASGLKGGNQPQHF.

CDR3 amino acids: CASSLRGFVDTGELFF. CDR3 coding DNA: TGTGCCAGCAGCCTCAGGGGTTTTGTGGACACCGGGGAGCTGTTTTTT. The V and J genes are TRBV14 and TRBJ2-2, with D perhaps TRBD1 (6 bases). V was cut by 4 bases and J by 3 bases, with 15 bases left in between. This CDR3 has 16 amino acids. In germline, CDR1 is SGHDN, CDR2 FVKESK.

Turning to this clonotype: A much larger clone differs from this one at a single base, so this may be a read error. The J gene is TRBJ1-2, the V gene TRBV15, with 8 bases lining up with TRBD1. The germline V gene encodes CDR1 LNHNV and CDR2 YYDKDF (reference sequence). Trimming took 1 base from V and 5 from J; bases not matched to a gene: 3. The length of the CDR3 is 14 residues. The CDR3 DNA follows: TGTGCCACCAGCAGAGGGACAGGGAAATATGGCTACACCTTC. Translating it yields CATSRGTGKYGYTF.

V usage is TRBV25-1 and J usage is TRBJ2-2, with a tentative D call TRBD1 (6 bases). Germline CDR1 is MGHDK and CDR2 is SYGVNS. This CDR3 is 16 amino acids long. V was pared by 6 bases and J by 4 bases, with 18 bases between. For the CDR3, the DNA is TGTGCCAGCAGCATTCAGGGGTTTGTATCCACCGGGGAGCTGTTTTTT. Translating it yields CASSIQGFVSTGELFF.

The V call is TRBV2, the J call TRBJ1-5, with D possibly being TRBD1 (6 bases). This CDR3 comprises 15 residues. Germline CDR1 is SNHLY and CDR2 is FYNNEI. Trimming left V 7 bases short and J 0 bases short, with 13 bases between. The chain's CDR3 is CASKSQGYSNQPQHF. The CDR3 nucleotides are TGTGCCAGCAAATCTCAGGGGTATAGCAATCAGCCCCAGCATTTT.

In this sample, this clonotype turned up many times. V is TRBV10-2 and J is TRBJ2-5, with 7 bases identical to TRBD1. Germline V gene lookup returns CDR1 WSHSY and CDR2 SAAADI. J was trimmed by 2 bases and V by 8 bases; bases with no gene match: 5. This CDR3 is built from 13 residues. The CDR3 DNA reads TGCGCCAGCTCGGGACAGATACAAGAGACCCAGTACTTC. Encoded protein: CASSGQIQETQYF.

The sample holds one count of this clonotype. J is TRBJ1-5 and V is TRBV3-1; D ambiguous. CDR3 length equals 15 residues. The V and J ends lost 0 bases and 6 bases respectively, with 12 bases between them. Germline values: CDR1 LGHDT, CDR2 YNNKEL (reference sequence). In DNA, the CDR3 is TGTGCCAGCAGCCAAGATTCGTTAAAGATTCAGCCCCAGCATTTT. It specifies CASSQDSLKIQPQHF.

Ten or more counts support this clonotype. The CDR3 DNA reads TGTGCCAGTATCGCTACAGGGGCTGGGGCCAACGTCCTGACTTTC. This gives the protein CASIATGAGANVLTF. V gene TRBV19 combines with J gene TRBJ2-6, with 7 nucleotides matching TRBD1. The CDR3 is 15 amino acids. CDR1 is LNHDA and CDR2 is SQIVND in the germline V gene (reference sequence). The trim removed 7 bases at V and 2 bases at J, leaving 5 bases unmatched.

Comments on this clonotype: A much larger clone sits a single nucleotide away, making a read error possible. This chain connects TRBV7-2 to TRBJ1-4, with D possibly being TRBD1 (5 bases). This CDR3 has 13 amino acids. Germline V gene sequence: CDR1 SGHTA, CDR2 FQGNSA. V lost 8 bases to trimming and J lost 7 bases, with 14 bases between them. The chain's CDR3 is CASGPGGGEKLFF. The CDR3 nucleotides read TGTGCCAGCGGGCCTGGGGGGGGTGAAAAACTGTTTTTT.

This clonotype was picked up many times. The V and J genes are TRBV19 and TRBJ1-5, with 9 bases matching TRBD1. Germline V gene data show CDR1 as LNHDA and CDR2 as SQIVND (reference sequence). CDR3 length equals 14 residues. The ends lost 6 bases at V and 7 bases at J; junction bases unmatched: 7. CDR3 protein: CASSSTGGAQPQHF. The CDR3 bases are TGTGCCAGTAGCTCGACAGGGGGTGCGCAGCCCCAGCATTTT.

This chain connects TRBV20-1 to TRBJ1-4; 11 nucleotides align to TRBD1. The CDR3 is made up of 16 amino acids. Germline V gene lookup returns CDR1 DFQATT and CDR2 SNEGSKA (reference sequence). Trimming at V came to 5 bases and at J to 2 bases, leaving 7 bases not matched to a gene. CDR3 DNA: TGCAGTGCTTCCGGACAGGGGGCGGGCACTAATGAAAAACTGTTTTTT. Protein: CSASGQGAGTNEKLFF.

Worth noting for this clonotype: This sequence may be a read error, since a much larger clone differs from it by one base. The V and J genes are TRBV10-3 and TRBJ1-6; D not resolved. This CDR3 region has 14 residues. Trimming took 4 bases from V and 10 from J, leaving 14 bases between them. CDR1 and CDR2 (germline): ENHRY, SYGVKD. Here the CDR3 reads CAISALSGDSPLHF. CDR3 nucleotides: TGTGCCATCAGTGCACTCAGTGGAGACTCACCCCTCCACTTT.

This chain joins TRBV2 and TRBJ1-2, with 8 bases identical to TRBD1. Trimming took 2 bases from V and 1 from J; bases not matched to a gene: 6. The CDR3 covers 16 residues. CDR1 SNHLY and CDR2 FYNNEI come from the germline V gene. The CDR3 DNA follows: TGTGCCAGCAGTGAAATGAGACAGGGGAGTAACTATGGCTACACCTTC. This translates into CASSEMRQGSNYGYTF.

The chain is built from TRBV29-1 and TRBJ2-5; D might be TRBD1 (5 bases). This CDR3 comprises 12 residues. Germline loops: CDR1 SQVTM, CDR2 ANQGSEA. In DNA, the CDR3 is TGCGGATCCGGCAGGGAAGGAGAGACCCAGTACTTC. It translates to CGSGREGETQYF.

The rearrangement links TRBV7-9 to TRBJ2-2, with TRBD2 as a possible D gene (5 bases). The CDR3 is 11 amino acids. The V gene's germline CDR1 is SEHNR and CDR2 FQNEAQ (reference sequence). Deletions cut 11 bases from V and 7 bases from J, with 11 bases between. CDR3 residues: CAWTWGGELFF. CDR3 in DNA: TGTGCCTGGACTTGGGGCGGGGAGCTGTTTTTT.

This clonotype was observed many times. The CDR3 loop reads CASSDIGNTIYF. The CDR3 DNA follows: TGTGCCAGCAGTGATATCGGAAACACCATATATTTT. The rearrangement joins TRBV6-1 to TRBJ1-3, with no clear D. V gave up 3 bases and J gave up 4 bases, with 4 bases separating them. The CDR3 is 12 residues long. Germline-derived CDR1 and CDR2 are MNHNS and SASEGT.